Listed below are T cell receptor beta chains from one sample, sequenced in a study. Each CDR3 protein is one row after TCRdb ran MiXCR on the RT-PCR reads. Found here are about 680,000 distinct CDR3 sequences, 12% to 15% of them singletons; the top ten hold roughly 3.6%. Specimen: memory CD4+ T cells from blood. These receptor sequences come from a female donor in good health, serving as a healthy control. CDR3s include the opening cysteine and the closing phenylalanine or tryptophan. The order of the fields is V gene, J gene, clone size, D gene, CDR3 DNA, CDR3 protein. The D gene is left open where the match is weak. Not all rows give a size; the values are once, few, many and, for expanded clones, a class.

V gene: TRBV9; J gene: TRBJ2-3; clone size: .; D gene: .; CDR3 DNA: TGTGCCAGCAGCGTAGAGAGGTATAGCACAGATACGCAGTATTTT; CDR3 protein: CASSVERYSTDTQYF
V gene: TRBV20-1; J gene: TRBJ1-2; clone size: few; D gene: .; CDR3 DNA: TGCAGTGCGGGGGCCAGGGAGGAATATGGCTACACCTTC; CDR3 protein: CSAGAREEYGYTF
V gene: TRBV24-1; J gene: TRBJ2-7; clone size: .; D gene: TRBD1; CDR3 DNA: TGTGCCACCAGTGACTCCGGGACAGGGGCCTACGAGCAGTACTTC; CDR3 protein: CATSDSGTGAYEQYF
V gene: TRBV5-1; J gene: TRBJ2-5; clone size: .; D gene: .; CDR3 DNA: TGCGCCAGCAGCTCGTACACGGGACAACAAGAGACCCAGTACTTC; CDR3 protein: CASSSYTGQQETQYF
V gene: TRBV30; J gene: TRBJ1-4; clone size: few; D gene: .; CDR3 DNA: TGTGCCTGGAGCCAAGGTCCGGGGAGCGGGGAAAAACTGTTTTTT; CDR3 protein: CAWSQGPGSGEKLFF
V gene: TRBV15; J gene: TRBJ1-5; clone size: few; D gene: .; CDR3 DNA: TGTGCCACCAGCACTGCAGGAGATCAGCCCCAGCATTTT; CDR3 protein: CATSTAGDQPQHF
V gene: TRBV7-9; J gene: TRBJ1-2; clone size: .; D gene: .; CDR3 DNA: TGTGCCACCGTGGACGGACTCTATGGCTACACCTTC; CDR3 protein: CATVDGLYGYTF
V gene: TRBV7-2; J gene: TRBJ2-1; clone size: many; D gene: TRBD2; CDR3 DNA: TGTGCCAGCAGCTTAGAAGTGGGGACTAGAGGCAATGAGCAGTTCTTC; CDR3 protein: CASSLEVGTRGNEQFF
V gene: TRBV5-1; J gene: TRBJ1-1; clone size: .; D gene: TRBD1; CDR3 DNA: TGCGCCAGCAGTCGCAGGGGGGACGGCACTGAAGCTTTCTTT; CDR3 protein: CASSRRGDGTEAFF
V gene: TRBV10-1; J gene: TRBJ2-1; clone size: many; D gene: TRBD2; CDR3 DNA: TGCGCCAGCTCCAGAGAGCGGGGGCTTGGGGAGCAGTTCTTC; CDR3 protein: CASSRERGLGEQFF
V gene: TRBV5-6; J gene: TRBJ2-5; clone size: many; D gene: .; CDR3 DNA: TGTGCCAGCAGCTTTTATGGCCAAGAGACCCAGTACTTC; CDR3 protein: CASSFYGQETQYF
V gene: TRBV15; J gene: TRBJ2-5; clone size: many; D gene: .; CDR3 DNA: TGTGCCACCAGCAGAGACCAAGGGGCCCAGTACTTC; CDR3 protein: CATSRDQGAQYF
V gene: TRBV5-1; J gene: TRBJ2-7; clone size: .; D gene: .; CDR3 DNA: TGCGCCAGCAGCCGCGAGGGGACTCTAACCTACGAGCAGTACTTC; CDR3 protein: CASSREGTLTYEQYF
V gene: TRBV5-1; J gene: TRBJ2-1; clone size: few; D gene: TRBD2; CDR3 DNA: TGCGCCAGCAGCTTGGCTGCGGGAGCTCACAATGAGCAGTTCTTC; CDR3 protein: CASSLAAGAHNEQFF
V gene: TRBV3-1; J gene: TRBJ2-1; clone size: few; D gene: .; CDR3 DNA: TGTGCCAGCAGCCAAGATCAAGCGACGCCCGGGTTCTTC; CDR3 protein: CASSQDQATPGFF
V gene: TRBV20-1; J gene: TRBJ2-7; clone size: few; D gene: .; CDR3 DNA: TGCAGTGCTAGTGCGGTTTACTACGAGCAGTACTTC; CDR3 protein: CSASAVYYEQYF
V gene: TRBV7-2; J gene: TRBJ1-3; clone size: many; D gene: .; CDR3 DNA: TGTGCCAGCAGCTTGAACGGGATCTCTGGAAACACCATATATTTT; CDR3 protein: CASSLNGISGNTIYF
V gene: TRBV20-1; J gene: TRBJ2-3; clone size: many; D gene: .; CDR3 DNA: TGCAGTGCTAGAACTTTCACAGATACGCAGTATTTT; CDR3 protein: CSARTFTDTQYF
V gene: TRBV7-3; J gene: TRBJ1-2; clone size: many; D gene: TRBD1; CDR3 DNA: TGTGCCAGCAGCTTAAGGGCAGGGGGCGGCTACACCTTC; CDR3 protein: CASSLRAGGGYTF
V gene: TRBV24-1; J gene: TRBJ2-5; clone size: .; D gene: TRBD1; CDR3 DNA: TGTGCCACCAGTGATTCTCCGGGCAGGGGGCAACAAGAGACCCAGTACTTC; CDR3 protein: CATSDSPGRGQQETQYF
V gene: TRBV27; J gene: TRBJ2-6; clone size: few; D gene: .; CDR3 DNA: TGTGCCAGCAGTTTAGGGTGGCGCTTCACCTCTGGGGCCAACGTCCTGACTTTC; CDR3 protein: CASSLGWRFTSGANVLTF
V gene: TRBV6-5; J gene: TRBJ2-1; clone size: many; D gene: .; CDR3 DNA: TGTGCCAGCAGTTACTCGAAGTGGCAGGGGATTGACAATGAGCAGTTCTTC; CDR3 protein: CASSYSKWQGIDNEQFF
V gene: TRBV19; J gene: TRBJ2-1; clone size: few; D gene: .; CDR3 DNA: TGTGCCAGTAGTATGAGAGGGGGTTCCTACAATGAGCAGTTCTTC; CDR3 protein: CASSMRGGSYNEQFF
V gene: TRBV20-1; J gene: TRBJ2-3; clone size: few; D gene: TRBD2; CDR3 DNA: TGCAGTGCTAGAGACCCTGCGACTAGCGGGAGAACAGATACGCAGTATTTT; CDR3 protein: CSARDPATSGRTDTQYF
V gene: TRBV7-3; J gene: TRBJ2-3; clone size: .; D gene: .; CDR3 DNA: TGTGCCAGCAGCTTAACGTTGGGGGGCACAGATACGCAGTATTTT; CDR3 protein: CASSLTLGGTDTQYF
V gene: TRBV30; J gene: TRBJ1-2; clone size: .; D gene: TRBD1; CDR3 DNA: TGTGCCTGGAGTGGCAGCCCAGGGGGTGGCTACACCTTC; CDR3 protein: CAWSGSPGGGYTF
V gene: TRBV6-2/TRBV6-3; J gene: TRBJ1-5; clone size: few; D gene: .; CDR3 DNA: TGTGCCAGCAGTTACTCATCTGGTCGGGCAGATTATAGCAATCAGCCCCAGCATTTT; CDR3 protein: CASSYSSGRADYSNQPQHF
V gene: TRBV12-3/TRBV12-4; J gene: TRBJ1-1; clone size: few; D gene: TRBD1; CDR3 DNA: TGTGCCAGCAGCGGGGGACAGGCCCTTGAAGCTTTCTTT; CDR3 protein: CASSGGQALEAFF
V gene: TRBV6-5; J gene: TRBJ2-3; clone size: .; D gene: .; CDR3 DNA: TGTGCCAGCAGGTGGGGGGTAACAGATACGCAGTATTTT; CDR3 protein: CASRWGVTDTQYF
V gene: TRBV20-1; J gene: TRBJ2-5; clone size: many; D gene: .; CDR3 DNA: TGCAGTGCCGGCGGAGGGCCGGGAGAGACCCAGTACTTC; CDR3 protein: CSAGGGPGETQYF
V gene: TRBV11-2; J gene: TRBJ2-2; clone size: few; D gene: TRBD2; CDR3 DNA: TGTGCCAGCAGCCAGACTAGCGGGGGGGCCGCCGGGGAGCTGTTTTTT; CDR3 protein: CASSQTSGGAAGELFF
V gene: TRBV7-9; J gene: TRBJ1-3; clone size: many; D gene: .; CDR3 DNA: TGTGCCAGCAGCTGGGACACAACCTCTGGAAACACCATATATTTT; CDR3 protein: CASSWDTTSGNTIYF
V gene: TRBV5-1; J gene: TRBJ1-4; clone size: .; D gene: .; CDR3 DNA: TGCGCCAGCAGCTTAGTACCGGGAGCTTGGGAGGAAAAACTGTTTTTT; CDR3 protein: CASSLVPGAWEEKLFF
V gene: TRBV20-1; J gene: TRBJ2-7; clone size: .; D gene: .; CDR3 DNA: TGCAGTGCTAGAATGGCCGGGAGTAGGTACGAGCAGTACTTC; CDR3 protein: CSARMAGSRYEQYF
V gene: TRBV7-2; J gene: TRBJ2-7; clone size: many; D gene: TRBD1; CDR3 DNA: TGTGCCAGCAGCATGACGGGACAGGGGGTCAACTACGAGCAGTACTTC; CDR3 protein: CASSMTGQGVNYEQYF
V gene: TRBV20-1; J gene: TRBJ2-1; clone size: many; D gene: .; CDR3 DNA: TGCAGTGCCAACGGGGACGGCGACTACAATGAGCAGTTCTTC; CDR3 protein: CSANGDGDYNEQFF
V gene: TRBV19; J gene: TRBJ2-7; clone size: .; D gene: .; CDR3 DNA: TGTGCCAGTAGCCCCAGATCATTACCAACCTACGAGCAGTACTTC; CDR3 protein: CASSPRSLPTYEQYF